The 10 T cell receptor beta chains listed next were all sequenced from one sample in a study of blood T cell repertoires in COVID-19. The data were produced by immunoSEQ multiplex PCR, yet TCRdb's version contains in-frame clones alone and is incomplete. The data show approximately 83,000 clones, around four fifths seen once. Sequencing used peripheral blood. The receptors stem from a man aged 50 to 59 with acute or convalescent COVID-19.

V gene TRBV3-1 (or the pseudogene TRBV3-2) combines with J gene TRBJ2-1; TRBD1 might be the D (6 bases). The CDR3 runs 15 residues. Germline V gene lookup returns CDR1 LGHDT and CDR2 YNNKEL (reference sequence). V gave up 0 bases and J gave up 5 bases, with 11 bases separating them. The CDR3 region has the DNA TGTGCCAGCAGCCAAGAGCCAGGGGCCGACAATGAGCAGTTCTTC. Encoded protein: CASSQEPGADNEQFF.

The gene calls are TRBV7-9 and TRBJ1-4, with D perhaps matching TRBD1 (6 bases). Per the germline V gene, CDR1 is SEHNR and CDR2 is FQNEAQ (reference sequence). Trimming pared 4 bases from V and 0 bases from J, leaving 21 bases between. CDR3 size: 19 residues. This CDR3 reads CASSSWPPGHPTTNEKLFF. Here the CDR3 DNA reads TGTGCCAGCAGCTCCTGGCCCCCGGGACACCCAACAACTAATGAAAAACTGTTTTTT.

The J gene is TRBJ1-4, the V gene TRBV27; the D gene is possibly TRBD1 (5 bases). The germline CDR1 and CDR2 sequences are MNHEY and SMNVEV (reference sequence). This CDR3 has 14 amino acids. V gave up 8 bases and J gave up 0 bases, with 10 bases separating them. The CDR3 DNA follows: TGTGCCAGCGGGGGGGGAGCAACTAATGAAAAACTGTTTTTT. Encoded protein: CASGGGATNEKLFF.

The chain carries TRBV27 and TRBJ1-4; a possible D gene is TRBD1 (5 bases). CDR1 and CDR2 (germline): MNHEY, SMNVEV (reference sequence). V gave up 7 bases and J gave up 2 bases, with 11 bases separating them. The CDR3 runs 14 residues. As DNA, the CDR3 is TGTGCCAGCACAGGGTTGGGTACTAATGAAAAACTGTTTTTT. It is translated as CASTGLGTNEKLFF.

This chain joins TRBV6-6 and TRBJ1-4; D not resolved. Germline assignment: CDR1 MNHNY and CDR2 SVGAGI (reference sequence). The CDR3 loop spans 11 amino acids. The V and J ends lost 10 bases and 8 bases respectively, with 11 bases between them. The CDR3 sequence is CATYHKEKLFF. Here the CDR3 DNA reads TGTGCCACGTACCACAAAGAAAAACTGTTTTTT.

The chain recombines TRBV7-8 with TRBJ2-5; D may be TRBD1 (6 bases). The CDR3 spans 14 residues. CDR1 is SGHVS and CDR2 is FQNEAQ in the germline V gene. The V end was cut by 0 bases, the J end by 3 bases, with 8 bases between. This chain's CDR3 is CASSLADRKETQYF. For the CDR3, the DNA is TGTGCCAGCAGCTTAGCGGACAGAAAAGAGACCCAGTACTTC. Complete variable domain (other parts from reference TRBV7-8 and TRBJ2-5): GAGVSQSPRYKVAKRGQDVALRCDPISGHVSLFWYQQALGQGPEFLTYFQNEAQLDKSGLPSDRFFAERPEGSVSTLKIQRTQQEDSAVYLCASSLADRKETQYFGPGTRLLVL.

V usage is TRBV7-8 and J usage is TRBJ2-1; 9 bases are shared with TRBD2. Germline V gene data show CDR1 as SGHVS and CDR2 as FQNEAQ. With V trimmed by 5 bases and J by 7 bases, 15 bases remained unmatched. The CDR3 length is 17 residues. The CDR3 nucleotides are TGTGCCAGCAGCCCACCCCCGCGGGGGGGCATGTTTAATGAGCAGTTCTTC. The encoded protein is CASSPPPRGGMFNEQFF.

The rearrangement links TRBV27 to TRBJ2-7, with TRBD1 identical over 7 bases. The length of the CDR3 is 13 residues. Germline V gene lookup returns CDR1 MNHEY and CDR2 SMNVEV (reference sequence). V trimming: 5 bases; J trimming: 3 bases; junction bases outside the gene matches: 4. The CDR3 spells CASSTTGLYEQYF. The CDR3 nucleotides are TGTGCCAGCAGTACGACAGGGCTCTACGAGCAGTACTTC.

This clone was detected a few times. The rearrangement links TRBV10-1 to TRBJ2-3; the match to TRBD1 covers 10 bases. Germline values: CDR1 WNHNN, CDR2 SYGVQD (reference sequence). J lost 4 bases, V lost 7 bases, and 5 bases had no gene match. The CDR3 length is 14 residues. The CDR3 reads CASITGQGSDTQYF. In DNA form, the CDR3 reads TGCGCCAGCATCACGGGACAGGGGTCAGATACGCAGTATTTT.

The J gene is TRBJ1-4, the V gene TRBV7-9, with 7 nucleotides matching TRBD1. Germline CDR1 and CDR2: SEHNR and FQNEAQ (reference sequence). The CDR3 has 14 residues. Unmatched junction bases numbered 8, after V lost 5 bases and J lost 8 bases. CDR3 coding DNA: TGTGCCAGCAGCCGACAGGGTACACAAGAAAAACTGTTTTTT. It specifies CASSRQGTQEKLFF.